The clone carrying this TCR beta chain was observed a few times. Treatment defined: roughly 19 received Ad26.COV2.S at low or high dose, single or two shots; about five received placebo; per-sample allocation not given. Sampling was done on day 63 after the first vaccine or placebo injection. An Ad26 vector expressing Wuhan-strain SARS-CoV-2 spike served as the vaccine. This record comes from a study of Ad26.COV2.S vaccination and SARS-CoV-2 variants. Study at large: A COV1001 Ad26.COV2.S trial-arm participant provided the sample.

This CDR3 region has 15 residues. The V and J ends lost 4 bases and 0 bases respectively, with 11 bases between them. CDR1 and CDR2 (germline): SEHNR, FQNEAQ (reference sequence). Produced via immunoSEQ multiplex PCR; TCRdb's table is partial and in-frame only. The data contain around 340,000 clones, approximately 86% of them seen just once; the ten biggest clones take up approximately 12%. This TCR came from a person between 18 and 65 years old who received the Ad26.COV2.S COVID-19 vaccine or a placebo. The chain joins TRBV7-9 to TRBJ2-3; the D gene is possibly TRBD2 (6 bases). Sequences were derived from peripheral blood, sampled in a trial of Ad26.COV2.S vaccine versus placebo. This CDR3 is CASSSRLESTDTQYF. CDR3 sequence (DNA): TGTGCCAGCAGCTCTCGACTAGAAAGCACAGATACGCAGTATTTT.